This entry describes one T cell receptor (beta chain). The specificity of this receptor is unknown. Per-base qualities were not stored, and no clone one base away is much larger. The V end loses 4 bases and the J end loses 6 bases, and a stretch of 12 bases separates them. According to the germline V gene, CDR1 reads SQVTM and CDR2 reads ANQGSEA. The cysteine opens and the phenylalanine closes a CDR3 of 12 amino acids. Only the CDR3 DNA is retained, 36 bases long and in frame from the first base. This sample was included in a study of cytomegalovirus exposure and HLA in healthy donors (dated by TCRdb to between 2016 and 2019). About the study as a whole: An earlier analysis of 587 of the donors reported under 300 Gb of sequence data and 95 million to 140 million unique TCR beta sequences obtained from 150 million to 200 million T cells. An early release covering roughly 580 HLA-typed donors comprised approximately 300 gigabases of sequencing data and around 86 million unique TCR sequences. Among the roughly 400 genotyped donors, around 81% belonged to the genetic ancestry cluster associated with self-reported Caucasian donors. The study aimed to test whether signatures of past pathogen exposure could be identified by cataloging public T cell receptors. The study used immunosequencing to profile the T cell repertoires of 666 subjects and linked those repertoires to cytomegalovirus serostatus. In addition to the first cohort of 666 subjects, a separate validation cohort of 120 different subjects was used. The study combined high-throughput TCR immunosequencing, statistical association of individual TCRs with disease status, and machine learning to predict cytomegalovirus infection status. A later analysis re-analyzed previously published TCR beta repertoires from roughly 630 donors and added high-resolution HLA genotyping to study TCR occurrence patterns. Rather than drawing on any new phenotypic data, the later analysis identified candidate immune exposures from TCR beta sequences and the way those sequences occurred across donors. To decide whether each TCR beta V gene segment behaved as functional or pseudogenic, an earlier analysis of some 570 of the donors relied on high-throughput TCR beta sequencing. Donor age, sex, ethnicity and CMV serostatus were compiled alongside the repertoire data. Genome-wide SNP genotypes for about 60% of the roughly 700 donors were used in a later genetic analysis, which treated that subset as a discovery cohort. All discovery cohort repertoires had been generated using a single sequencing platform. HLA typing included class I and class II loci at four-digit resolution. Typing coverage differed by locus: A, B, C, DRB1 and DQB1 were typed in roughly 620-630 donors, DQA1 in 522, DPA1 in 600 to 610, and DPB1 in around 490. Because of strong linkage in the cohort, roughly five DR-DQ haplotypes were treated as single units for association and clustering. On average, around 240,000 unique TCR beta nucleotide sequences were sequenced per donor among about 400 genotyped donors of the cohort, with about 17% of those sequences being non-productive. The paper as a whole reports these results and caveats: A later genetic analysis associated a missense DCLRE1C variant with V-gene and J-gene trimming of TCR beta chains, and an independent cohort replicated the association. Most TCR sequences were observed very rarely across donors, whereas some public TCRs were present in many individuals. According to a later analysis, most CMV-associated TCR beta chains appeared to be HLA-restricted, and the HLA associations seemed to be driven largely by CMV exposure. In a later analysis, HLA-associated TCR beta chains were found to be more clonally expanded and to have lower generation probabilities than equally common non-associated chains. It was suggested by the authors that the approach could potentially be generalized to other disease states and immunological phenotypes. A further reported finding was that TCR beta sequences accurately predicted the HLA-A and HLA-B alleles for most subjects in the first cohort. Sequencing depth was assumed to be roughly uniform across donors in the presence/absence analyses, though that assumption may not hold. According to a later analysis, parvovirus B19, influenza, CMV and Epstein-Barr virus appeared linked to several top co-occurrence clusters. A cluster of highly shared sequence variants was judged likely to be a technical artifact of the sequencing pipeline. In the study, around 150 TCR beta chains were listed as associated with cytomegalovirus. This cohort had only TCR beta chains sequenced, and the lack of alpha or paired-chain data limited which features could be detected. Because HLA typing was unavailable for some donors at each locus, only the typed subset was used in association tests. At a false discovery rate of 0.05, a later analysis linked about 16,000 TCR beta sequences to specific HLA alleles. Because counts were too low, under 20 rarely observed V segments, including chromosome 9 orphons, were left out of the earlier analysis of 500 to 750 of the donors. The 87-base-pair reads could not distinguish some IMGT-functional V segments, including TRBV6-2 and TRBV6-3, so those segments were excluded. For the cohort, immune exposure information was limited to CMV serostatus. In vitro tests confirmed that three of the cytomegalovirus-associated TCR beta chains recognize cytomegalovirus antigens. According to a later analysis, TCR association rates differed among HLA loci, with DRB1 alleles showing the most associated TCRs and HLA-C alleles showing the fewest. Strong co-occurrence of HLA alleles, especially DR and DQ, made assigning TCR associations to individual alleles difficult. In an earlier analysis of 450 to 750 of the donors, most TCR beta V segments appeared in productive rearrangements about 87% or about 30% of the time, broadly matching IMGT annotations. According to a later genetic analysis, donors in an Asian-associated ancestry cluster had fewer N-insertions in productive TCRs than the roughly 660-donor mean. Correlated functional status among segregating V segments might be attributable to linkage disequilibrium, but an unknown experimental factor could not be ruled out. Cytomegalovirus status was reported to be diagnosed by the classifier with high specificity and sensitivity in both the original and validation cohorts.

The library was made by the immunoSEQ multiplex PCR assay. A mixture of 60 forward primers for TCR Vbeta segments and 13 reverse primers for TCR Jbeta segments was used in the multiplex PCR. Amplification of the CDR3 region of rearranged TCR beta genes was performed with a multiplex PCR assay on genomic DNA. Amplified TCR beta libraries were sequenced as 87-base-pair reads on the Illumina HiSeq System. In the source study's methods: Across the roughly 670 repertoires, a later analysis counted 80 million or so unique TCR beta chains, 8.5 million to 12 million of which were shared by at least two donors. A nearest-neighbor algorithm error-corrected the raw reads and collapsed the reads into unique sequences, merging closely related sequences to remove PCR and sequencing errors. Alignment of CDR3 sequences to IMGT reference sequences was used to assign V, D and J gene segments. For a sequence to be retained, a match of at least six nucleotides to both a V gene segment and a J gene segment was required. A rearrangement was called productive if the CDR3 had no stop codons and remained in frame with V and J, and every other rearrangement was called non-productive. Following IMGT convention, CDR3 was defined as the stretch from the second conserved V-encoded cysteine to the conserved J-encoded phenylalanine. The earlier analysis of 500 to 600 of the donors excluded sequences that lacked an unambiguous match to a single V gene segment. In an earlier analysis of 587 of the donors, V segments were called functional above 56.7% productive rearrangements and were called segregating when the between-donor standard deviation exceeded 5%. A statistical classification framework was built for diagnosing cytomegalovirus status from the catalog of TCR beta chain sequences. In a later analysis, TCR nucleotide sequences were compared against IMGT/GENE-DB human TR gene sequences so that V and J genes could be assigned. A later analysis assigned CDR3 sequences and most-parsimonious VDJ recombination scenarios with the TCRdist pipeline. In a later analysis, every TCR beta chain was defined by the combination of its CDR3 amino acid sequence and its V-gene family, and reads without a unique V-gene family were dropped. In a later analysis, a few hundred highly shared, low-generation-probability nucleotide sequences were removed to address suspected cross-contamination and a sequencing artifact. A later analysis calculated a clonal expansion index for each public chain from normalized within-repertoire ranks of inferred template counts. In a later analysis, generation probabilities were computed with a VDJ recombination model fitted to out-of-frame rearrangements, and the resulting probabilities were checked against IGoR. Hypergeometric tests were used in a later analysis to score TCR-TCR, TCR-HLA and TCR-CMV co-occurrence, with a repertoire-size bias correction applied to the TCR pairs. In a later analysis, false discovery rates were estimated by permuting HLA or CMV assignments 20 times. In a later analysis, co-occurring TCRs were grouped with DBSCAN, and TCRdist sequence similarity was added when clustering was performed within HLA-allele-positive subsets. Repertoires with fewer than 30,000 or more than 120,000 public chains, plus five repertoires with anomalous nucleotide sharing, were excluded from co-occurrence clustering. TCRdb retrieved this table from immuneACCESS and kept in-frame rearrangements only. Not all clones are present; in checked studies, unresolved V genes account for under half, and no reason is known for the remainder. V and J calls plus clone size are reproduced from that table; the DNA served to infer D and trimming. This sample lists about 35,000 clones; about 80% were detected once. The ten largest account for around 6% of the sample.

The cohort was made up of about 670 healthy bone marrow donors. At the time of sampling, every cohort member was nominally healthy, though immune exposures that went unrecorded were likely present. The donor tested CMV seronegative, placing the donor among the 350 to 400 seronegative members of the cohort. A peripheral blood sample was collected from each donor, and TCR beta sequencing was performed on peripheral blood mononuclear cells. Genomic DNA was extracted from the blood cell samples with the Qiagen DNeasy Blood Extraction Kit. The V and J segments used are TRBV29-1 and TRBJ1-2, with the D segment identity uncertain. Sequenced: PBMCs. This receptor was taken from a male donor in good health and CMV-seronegative. The base sequence is TGCAGCGTTGCATCGCTTCGGGATGGCTACACCTTC. It encodes CSVASLRDGYTF.